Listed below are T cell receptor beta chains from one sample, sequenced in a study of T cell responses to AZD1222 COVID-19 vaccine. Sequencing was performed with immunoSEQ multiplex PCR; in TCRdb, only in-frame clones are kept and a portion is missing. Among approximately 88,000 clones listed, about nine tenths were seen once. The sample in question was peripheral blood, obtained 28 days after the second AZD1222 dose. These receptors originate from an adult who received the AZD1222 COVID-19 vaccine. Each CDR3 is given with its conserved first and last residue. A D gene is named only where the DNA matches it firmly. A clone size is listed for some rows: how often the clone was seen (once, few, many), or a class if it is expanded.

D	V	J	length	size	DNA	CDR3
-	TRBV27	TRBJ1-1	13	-	TGTGCCAGCAGTTCCGCACCGAACACTGAAGCTTTCTTT	CASSSAPNTEAFF
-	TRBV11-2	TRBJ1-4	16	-	TGTGCCAGCAGCTTAGTTGATTGGCGGGCTAATGAAAAACTGTTTTTT	CASSLVDWRANEKLFF
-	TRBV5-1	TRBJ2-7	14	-	TGCGCCAGCAGCTTGGGTAGGGACTCCTACGAGCAGTACTTC	CASSLGRDSYEQYF
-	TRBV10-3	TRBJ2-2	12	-	TGTGCCCACCAGGGCGCCACCGGGGAGCTGTTTTTT	CAHQGATGELFF
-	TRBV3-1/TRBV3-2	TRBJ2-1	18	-	TGTGCCAGCAGCCAAGGACTAGCAGGGGGGAGCTCCTACAATGAGCAGTTCTTC	CASSQGLAGGSSYNEQFF
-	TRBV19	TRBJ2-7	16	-	TGTGCCAGTAGTATCGGGGGTAGGACAGGCGCCAGCGAGCAGTACTTC	CASSIGGRTGASEQYF
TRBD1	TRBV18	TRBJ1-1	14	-	TGTGCCAGCTCACCACTACAGGGGGGGACTGAAGCTTTCTTT	CASSPLQGGTEAFF
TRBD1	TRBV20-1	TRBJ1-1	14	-	TGCAGTGCTAGTCCACAGGGGCAGAACACTGAAGCTTTCTTT	CSASPQGQNTEAFF
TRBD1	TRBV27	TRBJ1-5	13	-	TGTGCCAGCAGGGGGACAGGGGTGGGGCCCCAGCATTTT	CASRGTGVGPQHF
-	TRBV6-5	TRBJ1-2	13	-	TGTGCCAGCAGTTACTCGGATGGGTCTGGCTACACCTTC	CASSYSDGSGYTF
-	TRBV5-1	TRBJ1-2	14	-	TGCGCCAGCAGCCTTCAGGGGAGGGGCTATGGCTACACCTTC	CASSLQGRGYGYTF
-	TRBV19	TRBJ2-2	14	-	TGTGCCAGTAGTATAGACGGGTTCACCGGGGAGCTGTTTTTT	CASSIDGFTGELFF
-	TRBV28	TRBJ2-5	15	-	TGTGCCAGCAGTTTGACCGGCCCCCTGGGGGAGACCCAGTACTTC	CASSLTGPLGETQYF
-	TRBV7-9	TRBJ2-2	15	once	TGTGCCAGCAGCTTTGCAACTACGAACACCGGGGAGCTGTTTTTT	CASSFATTNTGELFF
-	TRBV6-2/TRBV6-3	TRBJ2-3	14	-	TGTGCCAGCAGTTCCTTTGGGGGGAGGTCGACGCAGTATTTT	CASSSFGGRSTQYF
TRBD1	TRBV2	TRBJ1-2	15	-	TGTGCCAGCAGTGACCCCGGGACAGGCTCGTATGGCTACACCTTC	CASSDPGTGSYGYTF
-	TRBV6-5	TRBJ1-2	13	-	TGTGCCAGTAAACAGGACGGACTCTATGGCTACACCTTC	CASKQDGLYGYTF
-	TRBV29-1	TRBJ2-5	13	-	TGCAGCGTTCGCCCGGGGGCGGGTGAGACCCAGTACTTC	CSVRPGAGETQYF
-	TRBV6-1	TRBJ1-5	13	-	TGTGCCAGCAGTGAACGGCAGGGGCAGCCCCAGCATTTT	CASSERQGQPQHF
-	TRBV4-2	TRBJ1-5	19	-	TGTGCCAGCAGCCAAGATCTCGGGGTAGGGATAAATAGCAATCAGCCCCAGCATTTT	CASSQDLGVGINSNQPQHF
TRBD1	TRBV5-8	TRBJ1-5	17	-	TGTGCCAGCAGGCTGGCGAAGGGGACAGGGAGCAATCAGCCCCAGCATTTT	CASRLAKGTGSNQPQHF
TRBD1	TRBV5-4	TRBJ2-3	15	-	TGTGCCAGCAGCTATCGGACAGGCAGCACAGATACGCAGTATTTT	CASSYRTGSTDTQYF
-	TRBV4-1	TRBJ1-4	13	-	TGCGCCAGCAGCCATGTGGGGAATGAAAAACTGTTTTTT	CASSHVGNEKLFF
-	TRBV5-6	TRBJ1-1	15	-	TGTGCCAGCAGCCGGCCTGGGACCGCCAACACTGAAGCTTTCTTT	CASSRPGTANTEAFF
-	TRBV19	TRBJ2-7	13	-	TGTGCCAGCCGGGGACCGTTTGGTGGAAAGCAGTACTTC	CASRGPFGGKQYF
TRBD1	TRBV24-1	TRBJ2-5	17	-	TGTGCCACCAGTGATTTTCTTGGGACAGGGATCCAAGAGACCCAGTACTTC	CATSDFLGTGIQETQYF
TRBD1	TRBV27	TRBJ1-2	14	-	TGTGCCAGCAGTAGTCGGACAGGGGGTAACGGCTACACCTTC	CASSSRTGGNGYTF
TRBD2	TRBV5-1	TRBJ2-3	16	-	TGCGCCAGCAGCTTGGCAAGCGGGGCAAGCACAGATACGCAGTATTTT	CASSLASGASTDTQYF
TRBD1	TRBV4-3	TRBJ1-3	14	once	TGCGCCAGCAGTCCAGGGGGCGCGGGAAACACCATATATTTT	CASSPGGAGNTIYF
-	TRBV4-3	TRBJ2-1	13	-	TGCGCCAGCAGCCAAGGGGCGTGGGACATAATATTCTTC	CASSQGAWDIIFF
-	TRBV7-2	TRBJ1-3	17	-	TGTGCCAGCAGCTTAGAGGTACAGGGTCCTTCTGGAAACACCATATATTTT	CASSLEVQGPSGNTIYF
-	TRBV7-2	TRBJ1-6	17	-	TGTGCCAGCAGCTTAGAACGGGGGCTTTTGAATAATTCACCCCTCCACTTT	CASSLERGLLNNSPLHF
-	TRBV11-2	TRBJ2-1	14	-	TGTGCCAGCAGCTTGGGGGGCCGGGTAGATGAGCAGTTCTTC	CASSLGGRVDEQFF
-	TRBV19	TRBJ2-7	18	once	TGTGCCAGTAGTATAGGCCCGTGGCGCGACACATTATCCTACGAGCAGTACTTC	CASSIGPWRDTLSYEQYF
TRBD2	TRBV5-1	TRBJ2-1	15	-	TGCGCCAGCAGCTTGTTAGGGACTATCTACAATGAGCAGTTCTTC	CASSLLGTIYNEQFF
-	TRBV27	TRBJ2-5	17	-	TGTGCCAGCACCGGGAGCAGCCAGGGGGGATTCCAAGAGACCCAGTACTTC	CASTGSSQGGFQETQYF
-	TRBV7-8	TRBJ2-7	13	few	TGTGCCAGCAGCAAGACAGTCTCCTACGAGCAGTACTTC	CASSKTVSYEQYF
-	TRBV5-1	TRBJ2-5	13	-	TGCGCCAGCAGCTTGCCCGCGGGAGAGACCCAGTACTTC	CASSLPAGETQYF
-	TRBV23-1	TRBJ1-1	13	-	TGCCCTGGGGGGCCACAGGGCCCTCCTGAAGCTTTCTTT	CPGGPQGPPEAFF
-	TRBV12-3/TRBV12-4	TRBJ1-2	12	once	TGTGCCAGCAGTCGACAGCTCTATGGCTACACCTTC	CASSRQLYGYTF
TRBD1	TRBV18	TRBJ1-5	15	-	TGTGCCAGCTCACCGGGACAGACACTTAATCAGCCCCAGCATTTT	CASSPGQTLNQPQHF
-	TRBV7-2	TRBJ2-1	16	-	TGTGCCAGCAGCCTCGGAGGGAATAGTTTTAGCAATGAGCAGTTCTTC	CASSLGGNSFSNEQFF
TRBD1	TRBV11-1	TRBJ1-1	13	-	TGTGCCAGCAGCTTCACAGGGGAGACTGAAGCTTTCTTT	CASSFTGETEAFF
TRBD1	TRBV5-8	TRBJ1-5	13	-	TGTGCCAGCAGTCAGGGGGCAAGGCAGCCCCAGCATTTT	CASSQGARQPQHF
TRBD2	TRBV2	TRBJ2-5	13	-	TGTGCCAGCAGTGAAAGTCCAGCGGGGGCCCCCTACTTC	CASSESPAGAPYF
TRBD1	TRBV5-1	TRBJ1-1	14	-	TGCGCCAGCAGCTACTACAGGGGGAACACTGAAGCTTTCTTT	CASSYYRGNTEAFF
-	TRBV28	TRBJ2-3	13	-	TGTGCCAGCAGATTAGGGACTTTGGGCAAGCAGTATTTT	CASRLGTLGKQYF
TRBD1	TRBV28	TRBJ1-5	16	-	TGTGCCAGCAGTAGACCAGGACAGGGCCCCAATCAGCCCCAGCATTTT	CASSRPGQGPNQPQHF
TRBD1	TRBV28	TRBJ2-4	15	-	TGTGCCAGCACCACGACAGGGGGAGCCAAAAACATTCAGTACTTC	CASTTTGGAKNIQYF
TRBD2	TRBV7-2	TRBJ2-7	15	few	TGTGCCAGCAGCCCCGGGGGGGGCCCCTCCTACGAGCAGTACTTC	CASSPGGGPSYEQYF
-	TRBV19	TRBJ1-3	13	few	TGTGCCAGTAGTATCGGACAGACGGCACCCATATATTTT	CASSIGQTAPIYF
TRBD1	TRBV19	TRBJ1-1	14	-	TGTGCCAGTATCGACAGGGGCCCGTTGACTGAAGCTTTCTTT	CASIDRGPLTEAFF
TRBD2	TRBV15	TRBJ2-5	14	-	TGTGCCACCAGCAGAGACGGGGGGAGTGAGACCCAGTACTTC	CATSRDGGSETQYF
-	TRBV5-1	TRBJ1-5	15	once	TGCGCCAGCAGCTTGGATGGGGGGGGCAGTCAGCCCCAGCATTTT	CASSLDGGGSQPQHF